This passage covers 2 T cell receptor beta chains from one sample sequenced in a study of somatic mutations in cytotoxic T cells in rheumatoid arthritis. Profiling relied on immunoSEQ multiplex PCR, and the TCRdb table lists in-frame clones only, not all of them. The sample includes 25,000 to 35,000 clones, approximately 78% of them seen just once. The sample taken for sequencing was CD8+ T cells sorted from blood. Every receptor here comes from an adult with rheumatoid arthritis.

The CDR3 region is CASSSKDSTYEQYF. CDR3 DNA: TGTGCCAGCAGCTCTAAGGACAGCACCTACGAGCAGTACTTC. The chain uses TRBV13 and TRBJ2-5; tentative D call: TRBD1 (6 bases). The tail of the sequence fits TRBJ2-7 better, so the J call may be wrong. CDR1 and CDR2 from the germline V gene are PRHDT and FYEKMQ (reference sequence). The CDR3 contains 14 residues.

This chain connects TRBV7-8 to TRBJ2-7, with D possibly matching TRBD1 (5 bases). The CDR3 extends over 12 amino acids. In germline, CDR1 is SGHVS, CDR2 FQNEAQ. The ends were cut back, 5 bases at V and 5 bases at J, with 10 bases in the middle. CDR3 amino acids: CASSPTANEQYF. CDR3 nucleotides: TGTGCCAGCAGCCCGACAGCGAACGAGCAGTACTTC.